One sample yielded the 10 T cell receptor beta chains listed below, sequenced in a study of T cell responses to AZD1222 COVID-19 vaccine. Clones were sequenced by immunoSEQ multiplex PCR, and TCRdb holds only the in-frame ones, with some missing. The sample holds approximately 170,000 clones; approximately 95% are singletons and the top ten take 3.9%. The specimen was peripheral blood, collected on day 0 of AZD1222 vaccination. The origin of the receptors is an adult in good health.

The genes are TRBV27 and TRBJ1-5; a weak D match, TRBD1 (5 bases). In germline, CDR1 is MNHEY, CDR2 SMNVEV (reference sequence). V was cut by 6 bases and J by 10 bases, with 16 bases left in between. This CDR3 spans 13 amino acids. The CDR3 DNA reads TGTGCCAGCAGACCCCTGAGGGGAGCTCCCCAGCATTTT. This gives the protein CASRPLRGAPQHF.

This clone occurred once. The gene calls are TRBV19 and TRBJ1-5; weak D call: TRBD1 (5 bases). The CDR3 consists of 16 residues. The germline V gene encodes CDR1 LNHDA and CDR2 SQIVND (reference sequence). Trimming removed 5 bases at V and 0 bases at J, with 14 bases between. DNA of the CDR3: TGTGCCAGTAGTGTTTCAGGGTTGGGTAGCAATCAGCCCCAGCATTTT. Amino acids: CASSVSGLGSNQPQHF.

Here the CDR3 reads CASSPLLFSSYEQYF. In nucleotides, the CDR3 is TGTGCCAGCAGTCCCCTTTTATTTAGCTCCTACGAGCAGTACTTC. The chain carries TRBV27 and TRBJ2-7; D gene uncertain. Germline CDR1 MNHEY, CDR2 SMNVEV (reference sequence). CDR3 length: 15 amino acids. V shed 5 bases and J shed 0 bases, with 14 bases lying between them.

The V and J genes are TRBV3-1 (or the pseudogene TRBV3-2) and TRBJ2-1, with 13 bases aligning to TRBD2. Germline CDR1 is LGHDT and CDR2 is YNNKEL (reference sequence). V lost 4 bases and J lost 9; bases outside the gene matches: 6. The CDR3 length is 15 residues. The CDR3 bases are TGTGCCAGCAGCCCCGGACTAGCGGGAGTTGGTGAGCAGTTCTTC. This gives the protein CASSPGLAGVGEQFF.

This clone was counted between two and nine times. For the CDR3, the DNA is TGTGCCATCTTGGACAGGGAGGATGGCTACACCTTC. Its protein is CAILDREDGYTF. The chain combines TRBV10-3 with TRBJ1-2, with 8 bases fitting TRBD1. V gave up 8 bases and J gave up 6 bases; unmatched junction bases: 5. The CDR3 is 12 amino acids. Germline V lookup: CDR1 ENHRY, CDR2 SYGVKD.

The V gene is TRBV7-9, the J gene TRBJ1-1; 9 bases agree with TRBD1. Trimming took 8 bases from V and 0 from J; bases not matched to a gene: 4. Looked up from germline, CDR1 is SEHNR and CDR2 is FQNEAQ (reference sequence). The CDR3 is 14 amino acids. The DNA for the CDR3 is TGTGCCAGCGCCCGACAGGGGGTGAACACTGAAGCTTTCTTT. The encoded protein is CASARQGVNTEAFF. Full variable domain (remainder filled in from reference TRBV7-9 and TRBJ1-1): DTGVSQNPRHKITKRGQNVTFRCDPISEHNRLYWYRQTLGQGPEFLTYFQNEAQLEKSRLLSDRFSAERPKGSFSTLEIQRTEQGDSAMYLCASARQGVNTEAFFGQGTRLTVV.

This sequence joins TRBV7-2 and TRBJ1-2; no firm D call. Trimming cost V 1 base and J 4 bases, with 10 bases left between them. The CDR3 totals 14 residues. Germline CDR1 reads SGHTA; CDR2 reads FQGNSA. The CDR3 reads CASSLVRYSYGYTF. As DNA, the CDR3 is TGTGCCAGCAGCTTAGTTAGATACAGCTATGGCTACACCTTC.

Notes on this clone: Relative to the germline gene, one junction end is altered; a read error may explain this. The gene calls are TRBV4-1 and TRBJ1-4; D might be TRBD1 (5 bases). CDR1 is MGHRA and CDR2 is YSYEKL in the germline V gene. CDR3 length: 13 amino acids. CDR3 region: CATSLGVMEKLFF. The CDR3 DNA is TGCGCCACCAGCCTGGGGGTTATGGAAAAACTGTTTTTT.

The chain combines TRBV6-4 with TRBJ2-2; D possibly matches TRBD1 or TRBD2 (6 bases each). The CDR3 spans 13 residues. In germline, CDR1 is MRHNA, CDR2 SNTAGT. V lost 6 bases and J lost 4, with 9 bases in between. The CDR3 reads CASRPGATGELFF. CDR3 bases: TGTGCCAGCAGGCCGGGGGCCACCGGGGAGCTGTTTTTT.

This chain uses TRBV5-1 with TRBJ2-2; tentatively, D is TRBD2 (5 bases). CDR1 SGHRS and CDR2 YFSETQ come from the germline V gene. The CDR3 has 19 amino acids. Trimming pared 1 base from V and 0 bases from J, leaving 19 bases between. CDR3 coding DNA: TGCGCCAGCAGCTTGATGACTCCCCTCGGAGGCTCGAACACCGGGGAGCTGTTTTTT. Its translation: CASSLMTPLGGSNTGELFF.